This record covers a single T cell receptor beta chain. The data were produced by immunoSEQ multiplex PCR, yet TCRdb's version contains in-frame clones alone and is incomplete. The profile shows some 400,000 clones, about 88% of them singletons. CDR1 and CDR2 from the germline V gene are MDHEN and SYDVKM. The junction had 14 bases not matched to a gene; V was cut back by 5 bases and J by 6 bases. The CDR3 is 16 residues long. This sample was taken from a study of blood T cell repertoires in COVID-19. The specimen was peripheral blood. This clonotype was obtained from a human donor in a cohort sampled during active COVID-19. V gene TRBV28 combines with J gene TRBJ1-1, with 8 bases lining up with TRBD1. The CDR3 spells CASSGGTGSRGAEAFF. Written as DNA, the CDR3 is TGTGCCAGCAGTGGGGGGACAGGCAGCCGGGGGGCTGAAGCTTTCTTT. The complete variable domain, with remaining parts taken from reference TRBV28 and TRBJ1-1, reads DVKVTQSSRYLVKRTGEKVFLECVQDMDHENMFWYRQDPGLGLRLIYFSYDVKMKEKGDIPEGYSVSREKKERFSLILESASTNQTSMYLCASSGGTGSRGAEAFFGQGTRLTVV.